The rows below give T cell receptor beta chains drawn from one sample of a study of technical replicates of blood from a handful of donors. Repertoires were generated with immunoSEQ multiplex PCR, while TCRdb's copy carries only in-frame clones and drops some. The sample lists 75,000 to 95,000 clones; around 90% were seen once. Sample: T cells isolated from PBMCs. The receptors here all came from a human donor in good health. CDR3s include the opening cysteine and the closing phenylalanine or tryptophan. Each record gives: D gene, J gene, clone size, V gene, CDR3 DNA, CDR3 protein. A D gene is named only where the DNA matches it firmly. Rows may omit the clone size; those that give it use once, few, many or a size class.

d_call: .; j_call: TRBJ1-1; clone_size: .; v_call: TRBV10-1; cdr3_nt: TGCGCCAGCAGTGATGGGGGCCTGGACACTGAAGCTTTCTTT; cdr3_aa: CASSDGGLDTEAFF
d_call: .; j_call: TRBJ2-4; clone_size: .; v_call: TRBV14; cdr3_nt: TGTGCCAGCAGCCAAGCCGGTGTCAAAAACATTCAGTACTTC; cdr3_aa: CASSQAGVKNIQYF
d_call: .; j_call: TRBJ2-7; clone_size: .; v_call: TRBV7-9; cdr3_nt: TGTGCCAGCAGCTGGTCGGCGGGCGCATCCTCCTACGAGCAGTACTTC; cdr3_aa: CASSWSAGASSYEQYF
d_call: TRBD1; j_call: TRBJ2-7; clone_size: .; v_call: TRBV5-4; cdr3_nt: TGTGCCAGCAGTCTCGGACAGGGAGCCTACGAGCAGTACTTC; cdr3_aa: CASSLGQGAYEQYF
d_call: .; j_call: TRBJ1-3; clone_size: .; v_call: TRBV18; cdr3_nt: TGTGCCAGCTCTCACGCCCCTCACGCGGCCGGAAACACCATATATTTT; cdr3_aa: CASSHAPHAAGNTIYF
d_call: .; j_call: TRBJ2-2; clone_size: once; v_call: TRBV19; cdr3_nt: TGTGCCAGTAGTATAGAGCCCGGAGGGACCGGGGAGCTGTTTTTT; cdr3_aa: CASSIEPGGTGELFF
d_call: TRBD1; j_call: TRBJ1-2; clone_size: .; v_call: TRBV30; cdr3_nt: TGTGCCTGGAGAGGGACAGAGAACTATGGCTACACCTTC; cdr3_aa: CAWRGTENYGYTF
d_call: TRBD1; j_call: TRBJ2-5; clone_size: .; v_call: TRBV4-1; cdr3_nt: TGCGCCAGCAGCCAACCTGGGGGGGGACAGGGTAAAGGAGAGACCCAGTACTTC; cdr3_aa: CASSQPGGGQGKGETQYF
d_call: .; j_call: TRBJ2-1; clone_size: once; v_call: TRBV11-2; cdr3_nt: TGTGCCAGCAGCTTAGGTCTCAGGGGCAGTTTGTTCTTC; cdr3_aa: CASSLGLRGSLFF
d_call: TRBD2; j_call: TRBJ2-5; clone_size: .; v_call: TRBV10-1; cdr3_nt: TGCGCCAGCAGTTCCATTCTTAGCGGGGACCAAGAGACCCAGTACTTC; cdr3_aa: CASSSILSGDQETQYF
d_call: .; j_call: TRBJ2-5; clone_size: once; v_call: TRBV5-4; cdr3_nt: TGTGCCAGCAGCAGATGGGACACAGAAGAGACCCAGTACTTC; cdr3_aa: CASSRWDTEETQYF
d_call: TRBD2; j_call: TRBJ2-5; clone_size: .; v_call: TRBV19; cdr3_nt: TGTGCCAGTAGTGCGGGACTAGCGGGAGGTTCCGTCGAGACCCAGTACTTC; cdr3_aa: CASSAGLAGGSVETQYF
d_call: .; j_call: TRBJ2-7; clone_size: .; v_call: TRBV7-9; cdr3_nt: TGTGCCAGCAGCTTGACTCAAAACCCCTACGAGCAGTACTTC; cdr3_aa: CASSLTQNPYEQYF
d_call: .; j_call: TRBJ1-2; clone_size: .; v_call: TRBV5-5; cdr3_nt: TGTGCCAGCAGTTATGGGGGCAGCTATGGCTACACCTTC; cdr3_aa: CASSYGGSYGYTF
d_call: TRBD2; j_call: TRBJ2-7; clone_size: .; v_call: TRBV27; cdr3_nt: TGTGCCAGCTCTTCTAGCGGGAGATCCTACGAGCAGTACTTC; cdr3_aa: CASSSSGRSYEQYF
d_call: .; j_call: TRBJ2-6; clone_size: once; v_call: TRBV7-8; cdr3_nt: TGTGCCAGCAGCTTTTTCATCTCTGGGGCCAACGTCCTGACTTTC; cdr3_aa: CASSFFISGANVLTF
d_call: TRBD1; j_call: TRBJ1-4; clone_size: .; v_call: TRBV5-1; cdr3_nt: TGCGCCAGCAGCGGAATGACAGGGACGGGGGACGAAAAACTGTTTTTT; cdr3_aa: CASSGMTGTGDEKLFF
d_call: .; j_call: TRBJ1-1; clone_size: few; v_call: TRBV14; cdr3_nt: TGTGCCAGCAGCCAAGTTGCAGGCCAGAACACTGAAGCTTTCTTT; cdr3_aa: CASSQVAGQNTEAFF
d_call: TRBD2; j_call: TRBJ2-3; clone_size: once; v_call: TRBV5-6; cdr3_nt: TGTGCCAGCAGCTTGCCCTTTACCCCCCTAGCGGGAGGCACAGATACGCAGTATTTT; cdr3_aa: CASSLPFTPLAGGTDTQYF
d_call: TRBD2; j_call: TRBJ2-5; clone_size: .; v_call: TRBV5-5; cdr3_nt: TGTGCCAGCAGCTTGTTGAGCCGGGAGGGCCGGGGAGAGACCCAGTACTTC; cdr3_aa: CASSLLSREGRGETQYF
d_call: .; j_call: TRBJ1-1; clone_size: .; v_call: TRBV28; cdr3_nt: TGTGCCAGCAGTTTACCCCTCTTCTCAGGGGACACAGCTTTCTTT; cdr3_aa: CASSLPLFSGDTAFF
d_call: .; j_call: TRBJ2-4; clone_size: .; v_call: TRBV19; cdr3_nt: TGTGCCAGTAGAGGAGTAGCCAAAAACATTCAGTACTTC; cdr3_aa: CASRGVAKNIQYF
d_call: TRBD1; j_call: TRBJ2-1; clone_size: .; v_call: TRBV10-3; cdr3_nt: TGTGCCATCAGTGATAAGGGACAGGGTTTGAATGAGCAGTTCTTC; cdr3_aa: CAISDKGQGLNEQFF
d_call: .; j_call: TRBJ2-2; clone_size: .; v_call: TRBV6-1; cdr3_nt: TGTGCCAGCATAGAGTATAGGGGCACCGGGGAGCTGTTTTTT; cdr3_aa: CASIEYRGTGELFF
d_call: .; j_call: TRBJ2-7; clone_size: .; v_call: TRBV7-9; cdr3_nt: TGTGCCAGCAGCCCACGACAGGACGGTTCAGTGCAGTACTTC; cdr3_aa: CASSPRQDGSVQYF
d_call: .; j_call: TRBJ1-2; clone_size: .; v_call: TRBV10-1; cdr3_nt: TGCGCCAGCAGTGAAGGGGACTCTGGCTACACCTTC; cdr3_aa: CASSEGDSGYTF
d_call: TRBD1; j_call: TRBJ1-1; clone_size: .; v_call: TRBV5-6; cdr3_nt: TGTGCCAGCAGCTGGGGACAGGAGGTAGCTTTCTTT; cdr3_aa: CASSWGQEVAFF
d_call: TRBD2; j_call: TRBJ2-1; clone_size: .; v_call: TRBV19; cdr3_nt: TGTGCCAGTACCGCACGGGAGGGGACATACAATGAGCAGTTCTTC; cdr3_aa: CASTAREGTYNEQFF
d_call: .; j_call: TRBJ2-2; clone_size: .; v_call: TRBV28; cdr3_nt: TGTGCCAGCAGTTCCCCCGGACAAGTGGCCGGGGAGCTGTTTTTT; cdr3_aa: CASSSPGQVAGELFF
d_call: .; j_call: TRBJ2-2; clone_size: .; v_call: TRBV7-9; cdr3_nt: TGTGCCAGCAGCTTAATCTTTCAGGTCCTAAGAGACACCGGGGAGCTGTTTTTT; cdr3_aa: CASSLIFQVLRDTGELFF
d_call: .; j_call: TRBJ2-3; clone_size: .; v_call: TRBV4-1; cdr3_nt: TGCGCCAGCAGCCGAGCGGCGGCTAGCACAGATACGCAGTATTTT; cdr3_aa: CASSRAAASTDTQYF
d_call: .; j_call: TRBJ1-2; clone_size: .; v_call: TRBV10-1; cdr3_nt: TGCGCCAGCAGTGATCTACGGCAGGGGCCGGTGCGGGGCTACACCTTC; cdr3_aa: CASSDLRQGPVRGYTF
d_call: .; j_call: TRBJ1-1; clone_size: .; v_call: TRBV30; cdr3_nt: TGTGCCTGGAGTGTAAATATGAACACTGAAGCTTTCTTT; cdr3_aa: CAWSVNMNTEAFF
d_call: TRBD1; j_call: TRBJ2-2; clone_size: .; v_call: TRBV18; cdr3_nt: TGTGCCAGCTCACCATATACAGGGGGGCGTAAGGACACCGGGGAGCTGTTTTTT; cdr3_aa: CASSPYTGGRKDTGELFF
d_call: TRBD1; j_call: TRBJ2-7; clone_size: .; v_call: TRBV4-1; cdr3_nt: TGCGCCAGCAGCCATCGACAGGGGCCCTACGAGCAGTACTTC; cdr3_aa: CASSHRQGPYEQYF
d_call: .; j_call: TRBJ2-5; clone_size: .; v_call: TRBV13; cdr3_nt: TGTGCCAGCAGCTTAGAAGGGTTGTGGGGGGTCCAAGAGACCCAGTACTTC; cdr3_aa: CASSLEGLWGVQETQYF
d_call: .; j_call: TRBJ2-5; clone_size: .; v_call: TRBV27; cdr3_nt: TGTGCCAGCAGTCCAGGGACAACCGAGACCCAGTACTTC; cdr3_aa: CASSPGTTETQYF
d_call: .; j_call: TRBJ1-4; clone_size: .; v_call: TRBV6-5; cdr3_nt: TGTGCCAGCAATTTCCTAGCGAGTTCTAGGGAAAAACTGTTTTTT; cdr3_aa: CASNFLASSREKLFF
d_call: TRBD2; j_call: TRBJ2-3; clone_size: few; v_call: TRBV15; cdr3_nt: TGTGCCACCAGCAGAGAGAAAGGGGAGGGTGCAGATACGCAGTATTTT; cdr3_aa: CATSREKGEGADTQYF
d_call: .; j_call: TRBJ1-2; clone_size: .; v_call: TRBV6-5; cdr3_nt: TGTGCCAGCCAAGGAGAGGCCTATGGCTACACCTTC; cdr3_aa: CASQGEAYGYTF
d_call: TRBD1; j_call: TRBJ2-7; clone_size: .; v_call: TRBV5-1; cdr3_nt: TGCGCCAGCGGCCCGGGACAGGGGACTGGGCAGTACTTC; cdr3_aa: CASGPGQGTGQYF
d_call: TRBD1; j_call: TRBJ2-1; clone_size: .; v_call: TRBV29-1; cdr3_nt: TGCAGCGTCGAAGGGGGACAGCCGAGGTACAATGAGCAGTTCTTC; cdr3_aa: CSVEGGQPRYNEQFF
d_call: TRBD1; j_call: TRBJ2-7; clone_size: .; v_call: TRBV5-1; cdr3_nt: TGCGCCAGCAGCTTAACAGGGGTGAGTAACGACGAGCAGTACTTC; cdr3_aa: CASSLTGVSNDEQYF
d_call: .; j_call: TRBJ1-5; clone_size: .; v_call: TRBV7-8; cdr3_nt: TGTGCCAGCAGCTTAGTCGGAGGGGATACCCTGAGTCAGCCCCAGCATTTT; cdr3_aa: CASSLVGGDTLSQPQHF
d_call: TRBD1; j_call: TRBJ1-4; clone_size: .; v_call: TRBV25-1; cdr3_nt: TGTGCCAGCAGTCGGGCAGGGGGCAATGAAAAACTGTTTTTT; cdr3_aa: CASSRAGGNEKLFF
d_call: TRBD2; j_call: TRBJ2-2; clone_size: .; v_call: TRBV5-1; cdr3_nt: TGCGCCAGCAGCTTGGGTGGAGCGGGGGCACCCGGGGAGCTGTTTTTT; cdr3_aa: CASSLGGAGAPGELFF
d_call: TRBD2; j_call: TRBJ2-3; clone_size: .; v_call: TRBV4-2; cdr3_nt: TGTGCCAGCAGCCAAGTTGGGCGCCTAGCGGGAACAGATACGCAGTATTTT; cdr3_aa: CASSQVGRLAGTDTQYF
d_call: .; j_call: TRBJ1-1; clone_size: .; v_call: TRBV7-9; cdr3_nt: TGTGCCAGCAGCCACGGGCGGGAAAGGAACACTGAAGCTTTCTTT; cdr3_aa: CASSHGRERNTEAFF
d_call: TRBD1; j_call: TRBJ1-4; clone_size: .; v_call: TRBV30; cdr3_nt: TGTGCCTGGAGCCACGGACAGGGTAATGAAAAACTGTTTTTT; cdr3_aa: CAWSHGQGNEKLFF
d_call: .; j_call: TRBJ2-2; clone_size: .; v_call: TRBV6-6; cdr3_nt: TGTGCCAGCAGCCCACTCCAAACCGGGGAGCTGTTTTTT; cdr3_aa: CASSPLQTGELFF
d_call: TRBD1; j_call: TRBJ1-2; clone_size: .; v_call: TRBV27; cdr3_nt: TGTGCCAGCAGTTCCAGGGACAGCCCCGGGTATGGCTACACCTTC; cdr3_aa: CASSSRDSPGYGYTF
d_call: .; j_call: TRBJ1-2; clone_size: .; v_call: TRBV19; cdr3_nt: TGTGCCAGTAGTTTGACTGCACAACCCTTTTTGAACTATGGCTACACCTTC; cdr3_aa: CASSLTAQPFLNYGYTF
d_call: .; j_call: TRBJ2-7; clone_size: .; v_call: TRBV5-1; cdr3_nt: TGCGCCAGCAGCATTGGACAGACCTACGAGCAGTACTTC; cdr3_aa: CASSIGQTYEQYF
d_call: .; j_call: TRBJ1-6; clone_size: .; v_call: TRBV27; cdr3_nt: TGTGCCAGCAGCCGACTCCACAGGCGCTCCTATAATTCACCCCTCCACTTT; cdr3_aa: CASSRLHRRSYNSPLHF
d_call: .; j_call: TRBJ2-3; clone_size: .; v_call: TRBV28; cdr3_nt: TGTGCCAGCAGGTCTACAGGTTCGGGCACAGATACGCAGTATTTT; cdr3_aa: CASRSTGSGTDTQYF
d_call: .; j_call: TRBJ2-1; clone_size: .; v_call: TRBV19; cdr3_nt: TGTGCCAGTAGTAACGGCGGGGAGCAGTTCTTC; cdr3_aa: CASSNGGEQFF
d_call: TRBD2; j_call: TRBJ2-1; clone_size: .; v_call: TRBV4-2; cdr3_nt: TGTGCCAGCGGTCCGGGACTAGCCAATGAGCAGTTCTTC; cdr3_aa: CASGPGLANEQFF
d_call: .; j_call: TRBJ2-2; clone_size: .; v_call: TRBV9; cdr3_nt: TGTGCCAGCAGCGTTGCGGGACTGCTGTCGAACACCGGGGAGCTGTTTTTT; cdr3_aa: CASSVAGLLSNTGELFF
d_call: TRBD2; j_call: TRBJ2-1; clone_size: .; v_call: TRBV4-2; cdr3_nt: TGTGCCAGCAGCCAAGATAGCACTAGCGGGGGGCGTGAGCAGTTCTTC; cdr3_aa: CASSQDSTSGGREQFF
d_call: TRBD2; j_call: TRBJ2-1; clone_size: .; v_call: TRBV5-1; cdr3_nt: TGCGCCAGCAGCTTACTAGCGGGAGGAGGTAATGAGCAGTTCTTC; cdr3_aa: CASSLLAGGGNEQFF